This is a list of T cell receptor beta chains from one sample in a study of beta chain features in type 1 diabetes. The data were produced by immunoSEQ multiplex PCR, yet TCRdb's version contains in-frame clones alone and is incomplete. The table includes 600,000 or so clones, around 12% detected once. Sequenced sample: naive CD4+ T cells from blood. The origin of the receptors is a man aged 30 to 45 with type 1 diabetes. CDR3s include the opening cysteine and the closing phenylalanine or tryptophan. D genes are given only for firm matches. Clone size appears in some rows only: once, few, many, or a class for an expanded clone.

TRBJ2-7 TRBD1 TRBV5-6 NA TGTGCCAGCAGCGGCGGGACAGGCAGGAGGTCCTACGAGCAGTACTTC CASSGGTGRRSYEQYF
TRBJ2-2 NA TRBV27 NA TGTGCCAGCAGTCCATGGGCCGGCCGGGGCACCGGGGAGCTGTTTTTT CASSPWAGRGTGELFF
TRBJ2-3 NA TRBV9 NA TGTGCCAGCAGTGTTCTGAGCACAGATACGCAGTATTTT CASSVLSTDTQYF
TRBJ2-2 TRBD2 TRBV5-1 few TGCGCCAGCAGCAATAGCGGGGGTCAGAACACCGGGGAGCTGTTTTTT CASSNSGGQNTGELFF
TRBJ1-2 NA TRBV2 NA TGTGCCAGCAGTGACGGGACAACCTATGGCTACACCTTC CASSDGTTYGYTF
TRBJ2-1 NA TRBV5-4 few TGTGCCAGCAGCTTGGGAGGGCAGGGAGCTACCTACAATGAGCAGTTCTTC CASSLGGQGATYNEQFF
TRBJ2-7 NA TRBV7-2 NA TGTGCCAGCGCTCGCCCGGGGAGCCTTTCCTACGAGCAGTACTTC CASARPGSLSYEQYF
TRBJ2-7 NA TRBV14 few TGTGCCAGCAGCCATATGCGGGAAGCTTACTACGAGCAGTACTTC CASSHMREAYYEQYF
TRBJ2-7 TRBD1 TRBV7-9 few TGTGCCAGCAGTCAGGAGCGGACAGGAAATCTTTACGAGCAGTACTTC CASSQERTGNLYEQYF
TRBJ2-7 NA TRBV9 few TGTGCCAGCAGCGTAGCAACAGGCGAGTACGAGCAGTACTTC CASSVATGEYEQYF
TRBJ2-5 TRBD2 TRBV9 NA TGTGCCAGCAGCGTAGGACTAGCGGGAGGGGGAGAGACCCAGTACTTC CASSVGLAGGGETQYF
TRBJ1-2 NA TRBV7-2 NA TGTGCCAGCAGCTTTGAGGGTCGAGGTGGCTACACCTTC CASSFEGRGGYTF